Reported below is one T cell receptor beta chain. Its antigen remains unknown. Positive CCR7 selection of CD45RO-negative cells yielded the naive CD8 cells, and terminally differentiated effector memory CD45RA+ cells were excluded. The data were taken from a study of shared clonotypes between healthy human individuals. Study-wide points: Naive subsets typically showed greater estimated richness than memory subsets.

After removal of 2 bases from V and 12 bases from J, the junction contained 10 bases not matched to a gene. The germline gives CDR1 SNHLY, CDR2 FYNNEI. The CDR3 extends over 17 amino acids. At the deep level, the assay was run. Here immunoSEQ multiplex PCR was the method, and the copy in TCRdb shows in-frame clones only, minus some. In the table there are about 2.1 million clones, 80% to 95% of which are singletons. The sequenced sample consisted of naive CD8+ T cells from PBMCs. The V gene is TRBV2, the J gene TRBJ2-1; 16 positions match TRBD2. This clonotype was sampled from a man aged 18-30 years in good health. Some clones in this sample may be carry-over from other donors' samples. CDR3 sequence (DNA): TGTGCCAGCAGTGAATTAGGGACTAGCGGGAGGGCCCATCGGCAGTTCTTC. This codes for CASSELGTSGRAHRQFF.